This entry lists 20 T cell receptor beta chains sequenced from one sample in a study of cytomegalovirus exposure and HLA in healthy donors. Generated by immunoSEQ multiplex PCR, the TCRdb table keeps only in-frame clones and is missing some. Of approximately 270,000 clones in the sample, about 90% are singletons; the top ten hold about 12%. The sequenced material came from PBMCs. The receptors here all came from a young man in good health and CMV-seropositive.

This chain links TRBV6-5 with TRBJ1-5; D gene uncertain. Germline values: CDR1 MNHEY, CDR2 SVGAGI. V lost 11 bases and J 7 bases, leaving 9 bases between the germline ends. The length of the CDR3 is 10 residues. The CDR3 DNA reads as TGTGCCGGCGGGATGCAGCCCCAGCATTTT. Its translation: CAGGMQPQHF.

The chain joins TRBV6-4 to TRBJ1-4, with a tentative D call TRBD1 (5 bases). The V end lost 4 bases, the J end lost 8 bases, and 17 bases lay between the germline ends. This CDR3 contains 15 residues. The germline V gene encodes CDR1 MRHNA and CDR2 SNTAGT. CDR3 region: CASSGGRALTEKLFF. The CDR3 nucleotides read TGTGCCAGCAGTGGGGGCAGGGCCCTTACGGAAAAACTGTTTTTT.

V usage is TRBV2 and J usage is TRBJ2-1, with D uncertain. V lost 7 bases to trimming and J lost 7 bases, with 14 bases between them. This CDR3 has 13 residues. Germline CDR1 reads SNHLY; CDR2 reads FYNNEI. CDR3 residues: CASNKEGWNEQFF. CDR3 nucleotide sequence: TGTGCCAGCAACAAGGAAGGGTGGAATGAGCAGTTCTTC.

The genes are TRBV18 and TRBJ1-2; 7 positions agree with TRBD1. Looked up from germline, CDR1 is KGHSH and CDR2 is LQKENI. This CDR3 contains 14 residues. J lost 8 bases, V lost 3 bases, and 9 bases had no gene match. This CDR3 reads CASSPTTGSEGYTF. In DNA, the CDR3 is TGTGCCAGCTCACCGACGACAGGGTCGGAGGGCTACACCTTC.

In regard to this clone: Since a much larger clone is just one base distant, this may be a read error. The rearrangement joins TRBV4-3 to TRBJ1-5; 7 positions match TRBD1. Germline loops: CDR1 LGHNA, CDR2 YSLEER. This CDR3 contains 16 residues. The chain's CDR3 is CTSSQDATGFDQPQHF. In nucleotides, the CDR3 is TGCACCAGCAGCCAAGACGCGACAGGGTTCGATCAGCCCCAGCATTTT.

The DNA for the CDR3 is TGTGCCAGCAGCAAAGGGGTACAAGAGACCCAGTACTTC. Protein: CASSKGVQETQYF. The chain combines TRBV11-2 with TRBJ2-5; D might be TRBD1 (5 bases). This CDR3 has 13 residues. Trimming pared 5 bases from V and 2 bases from J, leaving 9 bases between. CDR1 is SGHAT, CDR2 FQNNGV, per germline.

This chain joins TRBV9 and TRBJ2-3; TRBD1 matches 10 bases. Trimming cost V 6 bases and J 3 bases; bases outside gene matches: 4. This CDR3 is 14 amino acids long. CDR1 SGDLS and CDR2 YYNGEE come from the germline V gene. The CDR3 DNA is TGTGCCAGCACAAGACAGGGGGCAACAGATACGCAGTATTTT. Amino acid sequence: CASTRQGATDTQYF.

The rearrangement uses TRBV5-1 and TRBJ1-3; D is undetermined. The CDR3 covers 14 residues. The germline V gene encodes CDR1 SGHRS and CDR2 YFSETQ. The ends were cut back, 3 bases at V and 1 base at J, with 8 bases in the middle. CDR3 region: CASSSTASGNTIYF. The DNA for the CDR3 is TGCGCCAGCAGCTCGACCGCGTCTGGAAACACCATATATTTT.

The chain recombines TRBV5-5 with TRBJ1-5; 7 bases fit TRBD1. Germline lookup yields CDR1 SGHKS and CDR2 YYEKEE (reference sequence). V dropped 0 bases and J dropped 6; count of bases not matched to a gene: 3. This CDR3 contains 14 residues. The CDR3 nucleotides are TGTGCCAGCAGCTTGGGACAGGGCGCTCAGCCCCAGCATTTT. It translates to CASSLGQGAQPQHF. The entire variable domain, with the rest obtained from reference TRBV5-5 and TRBJ1-5, is as follows: DAGVTQSPTHLIKTRGQQVTLRCSPISGHKSVSWYQQVLGQGPQFIFQYYEKEERGRGNFPDRFSARQFPNYSSELNVNALLLGDSALYLCASSLGQGAQPQHFGDGTRLSIL.

The chain has TRBV5-1 and TRBJ2-7, with 8 bases that match TRBD1. V dropped 6 bases and J dropped 5; count of bases not matched to a gene: 16. CDR1 SGHRS and CDR2 YFSETQ come from the germline V gene. The CDR3 extends over 16 amino acids. CDR3 in DNA: TGCGCCAGCACAGTGGCAGGGGGCGCTCGGATGGACGAGCAGTACTTC. Translated, it gives CASTVAGGARMDEQYF. Together with reference TRBV5-1 and TRBJ2-7, the CDR3 gives the full variable domain: KAGVTQTPRYLIKTRGQQVTLSCSPISGHRSVSWYQQTPGQGLQFLFEYFSETQRNKGNFPGRFSGRQFSNSRSEMNVSTLELGDSALYLCASTVAGGARMDEQYFGPGTRLTVT.

The rearrangement links TRBV2 to TRBJ1-2, with D unclear. The CDR3 spans 14 residues. Trimming cost V 6 bases and J 5 bases, with 16 bases left between them. Germline V gene sequence: CDR1 SNHLY, CDR2 FYNNEI. The CDR3 DNA sequence: TGTGCCAGCAGGGAGGACCACAAAGTATATGGCTACACCTTC. Translated: CASREDHKVYGYTF.

The chain combines TRBV9 with TRBJ2-1, with 7 bases matching TRBD1. This CDR3 spans 14 amino acids. V was clipped by 3 bases and J by 7 bases; unmatched bases: 7. Germline assignment: CDR1 SGDLS and CDR2 YYNGEE. Here the CDR3 reads CASSAWDSQNEQFF. CDR3 DNA: TGTGCCAGCAGCGCTTGGGACAGCCAGAATGAGCAGTTCTTC.

V usage is TRBV13 and J usage is TRBJ2-2; a possible D gene is TRBD2 (6 bases). The CDR3 has 14 residues. With 1 base removed from V and 7 bases from J, the gap between germline ends came to 10 bases. Germline assignment: CDR1 PRHDT and CDR2 FYEKMQ (reference sequence). CDR3 coding DNA: TGTGCCAGCAGCTTAGATCCGGGGGTCGGGGAGCTGTTTTTT. This translates into CASSLDPGVGELFF.

The chain links TRBV7-9 to TRBJ2-3, with 13 bases lining up with TRBD2. Germline-derived CDR1 and CDR2 are SEHNR and FQNEAQ (reference sequence). Trimming took 6 bases from V and 6 from J; bases not matched to a gene: 9. The CDR3 is made up of 16 amino acids. The CDR3 nucleotides read TGTGCCAGCAGACTAGCGGGAGGGCCGTATTTGGATACGCAGTATTTT. Protein: CASRLAGGPYLDTQYF.

The V call is TRBV2, the J call TRBJ2-7, with TRBD2 matching 8 bases. Per the germline V gene, CDR1 is SNHLY and CDR2 is FYNNEI. After removal of 7 bases from V and 1 base from J, the junction contained 12 bases not matched to a gene. This CDR3 is 16 amino acids long. The chain's CDR3 is CASTENAAGESYEQYF. The CDR3 nucleotides are TGTGCCAGCACCGAAAATGCAGCGGGAGAGTCCTACGAGCAGTACTTC.

This clone was seen a handful of times. The J gene is TRBJ1-1, the V gene TRBV7-8; D possibly corresponds to TRBD1 (6 bases). Germline V gene lookup returns CDR1 SGHVS and CDR2 FQNEAQ. CDR3 length: 15 residues. Trimming stripped 5 bases from V and 4 bases from J, with 17 bases between. DNA of the CDR3: TGTGCCAGCAGCCCGAACAGGGTGAGAGGCACTGAAGCTTTCTTT. It translates to CASSPNRVRGTEAFF.

In this sample, this clone turned up a few times. The chain has TRBV30 and TRBJ1-1, with TRBD1 as a possible D gene (5 bases). This CDR3 has 11 residues. From germline, CDR1 is GTSNPN and CDR2 SVGIG (reference sequence). The germline V and J ends were trimmed by 2 bases and 6 bases, with 7 bases remaining between them. This CDR3 is CAWSIGAEAFF. Written as DNA, the CDR3 is TGTGCCTGGAGTATAGGGGCTGAAGCTTTCTTT.

This rearrangement joins TRBV15 to TRBJ2-2, with 8 bases that match TRBD1. Trimming removed 5 bases from V and 5 bases from J; junction bases left unmatched: 7. The CDR3 runs 15 residues. Germline CDR1 reads LNHNV; CDR2 reads YYDKDF (reference sequence). The CDR3: CATSVDRAGTGELFF. The CDR3 DNA reads as TGTGCCACCAGCGTGGACAGGGCGGGTACCGGGGAGCTGTTTTTT.

J is TRBJ2-3 and V is TRBV29-1; 8 bases are a match to TRBD2. Germline-derived CDR1 and CDR2 are SQVTM and ANQGSEA. V trimming: 0 bases; J trimming: 4 bases; junction bases outside the gene matches: 21. This CDR3 has 20 residues. This CDR3 reads CSVEDGDRRGGLVRSDTQYF. DNA for the CDR3: TGCAGCGTTGAAGATGGAGATCGACGGGGGGGTCTCGTGAGGTCAGATACGCAGTATTTT.

The chain recombines TRBV27 with TRBJ2-7; TRBD1 might be the D (5 bases). Trimming removed 4 bases from V and 1 base from J, with 14 bases in between. Germline-derived CDR1 and CDR2 are MNHEY and SMNVEV (reference sequence). The CDR3 has 15 amino acids. CDR3 DNA: TGTGCCAGCAGTTCAATCTCGACAGTATCCTACGAGCAGTACTTC. Translated: CASSSISTVSYEQYF.